This T cell receptor beta chain was recovered during a study of blood T cell repertoires in COVID-19 (dated by TCRdb to 2018 to 2021). Background on the whole study: Collaborator samples came from the United States, Italy and Spain and covered acute and convalescent phases of COVID-19. The prospective study material was composed of cDNA or gDNA derived from T cells, B-cell-depleted T cells, or PBMCs. Deeply sampled blood TCRbeta repertoires from subjects exposed to, actively infected with, or recovered from COVID-19 were included in the dataset. The repertoires were released in a freely available public database meant as a resource for research on the immune response to SARS-CoV-2. The samples were drawn from the first 160 participants of the ongoing ImmuneRACE study and from about 1,200 subjects provided by 6 global collaborators. Nearly every sample came with metadata listing a de-identified subject ID, COVID-19 status, age in years and sex. Where available, HLA class I and class II types were obtained from metadata supplied by the sample provider rather than from assay-based typing.

Notes on this clone: The specificity of this receptor is unknown. Base qualities are missing; no much larger clone stands one base away.

TCRbeta CDR3 regions were amplified from genomic DNA using the immunoSEQ Assay, a bias-controlled multiplex PCR. The study's own analysis went as follows. The number of nucleated cells in each sample was estimated by amplification of reference gene primers within the assay. Sequence reads were collapsed and filtered to measure the absolute abundance of every unique TCRbeta CDR3 rearrangement. For each sample, productive Simpson clonality was calculated by taking the square root of Simpson's diversity index across productive rearrangements. As stored in TCRdb, this immuneACCESS dataset retains in-frame rearrangements with V and J assigned. A fraction of the clones does not appear; measured against another copy, unresolved V genes explain less than half of the discrepancy, and the remainder lacks a known reason. Clonal size and the V and J genes are those of that table, whereas D and trimming came from the DNA. In all, the sample holds some 300,000 clones, and around nine tenths of those were seen once. The ten top clones hold less than 3.5% of the sample.

The study at large found these results: The amount of clinical and demographic metadata varied by source and participant and was provided uncurated.

CDR1 and CDR2 (LNHNV, YYDKDF) derive from the germline V gene (reference sequence). The germline ends are 13 bases apart after V is trimmed by 0 bases and J by 5 bases. Including the terminal cysteine and phenylalanine, the CDR3 comprises 15 residues. Left in the record is the CDR3 DNA by itself, 45 bases read in frame from the first base. In the prospective study, participants were about 18 to 95 years old, resided in 24 geographic areas of the United States, and were enrolled through a virtual design. Cohort assignment in the prospective study relied on participant-reported clinical history from a screening survey and a study questionnaire. Exposed participants had been in contact, within 2 weeks of entering the study, with a person who had a PCR-confirmed or clinician-diagnosed case of COVID-19. Each participant in the prospective study had whole blood, serum and a nasopharyngeal or oropharyngeal swab collected by mobile phlebotomists. Prospective study participants could optionally give additional blood draws and questionnaires over an approximately two-month period. Before DNA extraction, blood samples from the prospective study were shipped at room temperature or frozen.

This receptor was taken from a woman aged 45 to 65 who had been exposed to COVID-19. The chain is made from TRBV15 and TRBJ2-5, and TRBD1 may be the D gene, going by 5 matching bases. Sequencing input: PBMCs or T cells enriched from blood (not recorded which). At the DNA level, the sequence is TGTGCCACCAGCAGAGATATAGGGGTTAGCGAGACCCAGTACTTC. Its protein is CATSRDIGVSETQYF.